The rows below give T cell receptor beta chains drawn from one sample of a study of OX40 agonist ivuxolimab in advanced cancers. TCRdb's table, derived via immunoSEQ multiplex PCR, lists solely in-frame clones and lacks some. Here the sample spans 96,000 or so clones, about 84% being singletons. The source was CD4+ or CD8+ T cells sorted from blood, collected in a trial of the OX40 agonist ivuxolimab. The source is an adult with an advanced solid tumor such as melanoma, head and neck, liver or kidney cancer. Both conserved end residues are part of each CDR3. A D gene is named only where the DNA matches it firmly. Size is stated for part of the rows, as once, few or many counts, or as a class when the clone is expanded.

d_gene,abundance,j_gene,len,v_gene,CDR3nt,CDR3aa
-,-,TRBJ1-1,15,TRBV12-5,TGTGCTAGTGGTGTGCGAGGCTATGGGAACACTGAAGCTTTCTTT,CASGVRGYGNTEAFF
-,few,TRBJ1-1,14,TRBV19,TGTGCCAGTAGGCCGGACAGTAGGAACACTGAAGCTTTCTTT,CASRPDSRNTEAFF
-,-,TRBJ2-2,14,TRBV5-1,TGCGCCAGCAGCTTGGTTGTGGCGCCCGGGGAGCTGTTTTTT,CASSLVVAPGELFF
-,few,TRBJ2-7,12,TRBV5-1,TGCGCCAGCAGCTCCGGGACGTACGAGCAGTACTTC,CASSSGTYEQYF
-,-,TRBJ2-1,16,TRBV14,TGTGCCAGCAGCCAGGTACGGGGGGCCAACTACAATGAGCAGTTCTTC,CASSQVRGANYNEQFF
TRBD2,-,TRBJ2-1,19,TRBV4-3,TGCGCCAGCAGCCAAGATAACCCCACTCGAGCGGGGTTCGATAATGAGCAGTTCTTC,CASSQDNPTRAGFDNEQFF
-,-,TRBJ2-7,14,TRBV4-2,TGTGCCAGCAGCCAAGGGACCACGGGGCGCGAGCAGTACTTC,CASSQGTTGREQYF
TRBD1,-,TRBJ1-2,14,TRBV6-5,TGTGCCAGCGGAGGGACAGTATCTAACTATGGCTACACCTTC,CASGGTVSNYGYTF
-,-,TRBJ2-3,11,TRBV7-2,TGTGCCAGCAGCCGTTCGGATACGCAGTATTTT,CASSRSDTQYF
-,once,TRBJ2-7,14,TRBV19,TGTGCCAGTAGTTCCTCCAGCAGGGCCTACGAGCAGTACTTC,CASSSSSRAYEQYF
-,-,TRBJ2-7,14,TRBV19,TGTGCCAGTAGTATGAGAGCCCCCCTGAACGAGCAGTACTTC,CASSMRAPLNEQYF
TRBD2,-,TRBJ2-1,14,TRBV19,TGTGCCAGTAGTATTAGGACTAGCGGGGTCTTGGAGTTCTTC,CASSIRTSGVLEFF
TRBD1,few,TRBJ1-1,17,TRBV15,TGTGCCACCAGCAGCGGAACAGGGGCCCGGGGCAACACTGAAGCTTTCTTT,CATSSGTGARGNTEAFF
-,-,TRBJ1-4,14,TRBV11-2,TGTGCCAGCAGCGAGACAGGAACTAATGAAAAACTGTTTTTT,CASSETGTNEKLFF
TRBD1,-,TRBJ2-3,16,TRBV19,TGTGCCAGTAGGTCCGGGACAGGGGGCCGCACAGATACGCAGTATTTT,CASRSGTGGRTDTQYF
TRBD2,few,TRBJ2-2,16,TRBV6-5,TGTGCCAGCAGTTCGCTAGCGGTCAGGAACACCGGGGAGCTGTTTTTT,CASSSLAVRNTGELFF
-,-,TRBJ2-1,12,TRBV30,TGTGCCTGGAGTGTAGGTGTCCATGAGCAGTTCTTC,CAWSVGVHEQFF